The 30 T cell receptor beta chains presented below share a single source sample, sequenced in a study of cytomegalovirus exposure and HLA in healthy donors (dated by TCRdb to 2016 to 2017). The protocol used for the library was the immunoSEQ multiplex PCR assay. For the multiplex PCR, a mixture combining 60 forward primers for TCR Vbeta segments and 13 reverse primers for TCR Jbeta segments was used. In its TCRdb copy, this immuneACCESS table keeps in-frame sequences only and misses some clones. Where compared with another copy, unresolved V genes explain less than half of these, and the others have no known cause. In this sample the table shows approximately 210,000 clones, roughly 83% of which occur a single time. The top ten hold approximately 0.39% of the sample. Material for sequencing was PBMCs. The origin of the receptors is a male donor in good health and CMV-seropositive.

This rearrangement joins TRBV9 to TRBJ2-3; D is unresolved. Germline loops: CDR1 SGDLS, CDR2 YYNGEE. Trimming pared 4 bases from V and 7 bases from J, leaving 7 bases between. The CDR3 runs to 11 residues. This CDR3 is CASSSENTQYF. The CDR3 DNA is TGTGCCAGCAGCTCCGAGAATACGCAGTATTTT.

This clone was seen just once. The chain is built from TRBV5-6 and TRBJ2-4; D might be TRBD2 (5 bases). Trimming stripped 0 bases from V and 2 bases from J, with 12 bases between. Germline CDR1 and CDR2: SGHDT and YYEEEE. CDR3 length: 16 residues. CDR3 DNA: TGTGCCAGCAGCTTGGATGGAGGTGGATCCAAAAACATTCAGTACTTC. Amino acid sequence: CASSLDGGGSKNIQYF.

J is TRBJ2-3 and V is TRBV7-2; 7 bases are a match to TRBD2. Germline assignment: CDR1 SGHTA and CDR2 FQGNSA. The V segment lost 8 bases and the J segment 5 bases; nucleotides outside the gene matches: 13. The CDR3 is made up of 15 amino acids. The CDR3 is CASSGGRGKGDTQYF. The CDR3 DNA reads as TGTGCCAGCTCCGGGGGGAGGGGAAAAGGAGATACGCAGTATTTT.

The rearrangement uses TRBV6-6 and TRBJ2-7, with 7 bases that match TRBD1. Germline lookup yields CDR1 MNHNY and CDR2 SVGAGI (reference sequence). Unmatched junction bases numbered 8, after V lost 2 bases and J lost 4 bases. The CDR3 totals 15 residues. The CDR3 DNA reads as TGTGCCAGCAGTTACCAAAACAGGGGCCTATACGAGCAGTACTTC. Translated, it gives CASSYQNRGLYEQYF.

The rearrangement uses TRBV5-6 and TRBJ1-3; D possibly corresponds to TRBD1 (5 bases). CDR1 and CDR2 (germline): SGHDT, YYEEEE. This CDR3 has 15 residues. V was clipped by 4 bases and J by 0 bases, with 11 bases between them. In nucleotides, the CDR3 is TGTGCCAGCAGCAGCGACAGCCGCTCTGGAAACACCATATATTTT. It is translated as CASSSDSRSGNTIYF.

The V call is TRBV6-5, the J call TRBJ1-3; possibly TRBD1 for D (6 bases). This CDR3 region has 15 residues. The germline gives CDR1 MNHEY, CDR2 SVGAGI. V was shortened by 5 bases and J by 5 bases, with 16 bases between the two germline ends. The CDR3 spells CASSALLGARNTIYF. CDR3 DNA: TGTGCCAGCAGTGCCCTCCTGGGGGCAAGAAACACCATATATTTT.

The chain recombines TRBV19 with TRBJ1-5, with a tentative D call TRBD1 (5 bases). CDR1 LNHDA and CDR2 SQIVND come from the germline V gene (reference sequence). The CDR3 has 14 residues. Between the trimmed V and J ends, which lost 0 bases and 4 bases, there was a span of 7 bases. The CDR3 nucleotides are TGTGCCAGTAGTATAGACCAGGGAAATCAGCCCCAGCATTTT. Amino acid sequence: CASSIDQGNQPQHF.

J is TRBJ2-1 and V is TRBV9, with 7 bases fitting TRBD2. The germline V gene encodes CDR1 SGDLS and CDR2 YYNGEE. V shed 4 bases, J shed 11 bases, and the junction held 9 bases outside the gene matches. The CDR3 spans 13 residues. In DNA form, the CDR3 reads TGTGCCAGCAGCCCGACGACTAGCCCTAAGCAGTTCTTC. This codes for CASSPTTSPKQFF.

A word on this clone: A read error may account for a junction end that differs from germline. The chain recombines TRBV20-1 with TRBJ2-7, with D tentatively TRBD2 (6 bases). Germline values: CDR1 DFQATT, CDR2 SNEGSKA (reference sequence). CDR3 length: 11 residues. Here the CDR3 reads CSARMRGPFFF. DNA for the CDR3: TGCAGTGCTAGGATGCGGGGCCCGTTCTTTTTC.

This clone was recorded a few times. V usage is TRBV5-4 and J usage is TRBJ1-2, with D tentatively TRBD1 (5 bases). Between the trimmed V and J ends, which lost 3 bases and 0 bases, there was a span of 12 bases. Germline-derived CDR1 and CDR2 are SGHNT and YYREEE (reference sequence). This CDR3 contains 15 residues. In DNA form, the CDR3 reads TGTGCCAGCAGCTCGGCGGGGACGTCTAACTATGGCTACACCTTC. It yields the protein CASSSAGTSNYGYTF. Looking up the rest from reference TRBV5-4 and TRBJ1-2 gives the full variable domain: ETGVTQSPTHLIKTRGQQVTLRCSSQSGHNTVSWYQQALGQGPQFIFQYYREEENGRGNFPPRFSGLQFPNYSSELNVNALELDDSALYLCASSSAGTSNYGYTFGSGTRLTVV.

J is TRBJ2-3 and V is TRBV28; tentative D call: TRBD2 (5 bases). The CDR3 has 12 residues. With 6 bases removed from V and 6 bases from J, the gap between germline ends came to 10 bases. CDR1 is MDHEN and CDR2 is SYDVKM in the germline V gene. The CDR3 is CASRLRRDTQYF. The CDR3 coding sequence is TGTGCCAGCAGACTCAGGAGGGATACGCAGTATTTT.

The CDR3 region is CSVETGQGRENVLTF. In DNA form, the CDR3 reads TGCAGCGTTGAGACAGGACAGGGAAGGGAAAACGTCCTGACTTTC. The chain couples TRBV29-1 to TRBJ2-6; 8 bases are shared with TRBD1. From germline, CDR1 is SQVTM and CDR2 ANQGSEA. After removal of 3 bases from V and 10 bases from J, the junction contained 11 bases not matched to a gene. This CDR3 contains 15 residues.

The rearrangement links TRBV6-6 to TRBJ1-2, with 8 bases fitting TRBD1. The trim removed 7 bases at V and 3 bases at J, leaving 13 bases unmatched. CDR3 length equals 16 residues. CDR1 is MNHNY and CDR2 is SVGAGI in the germline V gene (reference sequence). The CDR3 spells CASTHWDPGQDYGYTF. The CDR3 nucleotides read TGTGCCAGCACTCACTGGGATCCGGGACAGGACTATGGCTACACCTTC.

The chain carries TRBV18 and TRBJ1-2; the match to TRBD1 covers 8 bases. After removal of 2 bases from V and 10 bases from J, the junction contained 6 bases not matched to a gene. This CDR3 has 13 residues. Germline assignment: CDR1 KGHSH and CDR2 LQKENI. CDR3 protein: CASSPERQGHYTF. The CDR3 DNA reads TGTGCCAGCTCACCAGAACGACAGGGGCACTACACCTTC. The variable domain in full, completed from reference TRBV18 and TRBJ1-2, reads NAGVMQNPRHLVRRRGQEARLRCSPMKGHSHVYWYRQLPEEGLKFMVYLQKENIIDESGMPKERFSAEFPKEGPSILRIQQVVRGDSAAYFCASSPERQGHYTFGSGTRLTVV.

This clone showed up just once. The gene calls are TRBV27 and TRBJ2-7, with a possible D match to TRBD2 (5 bases). CDR3 length: 15 amino acids. The germline gives CDR1 MNHEY, CDR2 SMNVEV (reference sequence). V lost 6 bases, J lost 2 bases, and 17 bases lay in between. The CDR3 protein is CASRSPLRGTYEQYF. CDR3 bases: TGTGCCAGCAGATCCCCCCTTCGGGGAACCTACGAGCAGTACTTC.

The rearrangement joins TRBV19 to TRBJ1-2; 7 positions agree with TRBD1. The CDR3 sequence is 15 residues long. Trimming took 3 bases from V and 4 from J; bases not matched to a gene: 8. Germline CDR1 is LNHDA and CDR2 is SQIVND (reference sequence). The CDR3 loop reads CASSISRTGSYGYTF. Written as DNA, the CDR3 is TGTGCCAGTAGTATTTCCCGGACAGGCTCCTATGGCTACACCTTC.

The V gene is TRBV7-9, the J gene TRBJ1-5, with TRBD1 identical over 9 bases. Germline V lookup: CDR1 SEHNR, CDR2 FQNEAQ (reference sequence). Trimming took 5 bases from V and 5 from J; bases not matched to a gene: 7. This CDR3 is built from 15 residues. The CDR3 protein is CASSAGTGKDQPQHF. In DNA, the CDR3 is TGTGCCAGCAGCGCCGGGACAGGGAAAGATCAGCCCCAGCATTTT.

This chain joins TRBV9 and TRBJ2-4, with 12 bases identical to TRBD2. CDR3 length: 17 amino acids. Germline CDR1 SGDLS, CDR2 YYNGEE. With 1 base clipped from V and 8 bases from J, the junction kept 10 bases outside the gene matches. The CDR3 sequence is CASSVWPSGGAGDIQYF. DNA for the CDR3: TGTGCCAGCAGCGTATGGCCTAGCGGGGGGGCCGGAGACATTCAGTACTTC.

The J gene is TRBJ2-2, the V gene TRBV7-8; no clear D. The CDR3 is 14 residues long. Trimming removed 4 bases at V and 2 bases at J, with 8 bases between. The germline V gene has CDR1 SGHVS and CDR2 FQNEAQ. CDR3 DNA sequence: TGTGCCAGCAGCTCGACTTTCAACACCGGGGAGCTGTTTTTT. Protein sequence: CASSSTFNTGELFF.

This sequence joins TRBV27 and TRBJ1-4; TRBD1 matches at 7 bases. V lost 5 bases and J lost 3; bases outside the gene matches: 6. Germline CDR1 is MNHEY and CDR2 is SMNVEV (reference sequence). This CDR3 is built from 15 residues. This chain's CDR3 is CASSGLGQANEKLFF. The DNA for the CDR3 is TGTGCCAGCAGTGGGCTCGGACAGGCTAATGAAAAACTGTTTTTT.

The chain recombines TRBV7-2 with TRBJ2-7; 7 bases line up with TRBD1. This CDR3 has 15 residues. Trimming removed 3 bases from V and 0 bases from J; junction bases left unmatched: 5. Germline CDR1 and CDR2: SGHTA and FQGNSA. CDR3 in amino acids: CASSFGQVRSYEQYF. The DNA for the CDR3 is TGTGCCAGCAGCTTCGGACAGGTTCGCTCCTACGAGCAGTACTTC.

The chain employs TRBV6-5 and TRBJ1-3; 8 nucleotides align to TRBD1. This CDR3 region has 15 residues. Losses at the gene ends were 5 bases for V and 4 bases for J; bases not matched to a gene: 7. Germline lookup yields CDR1 MNHEY and CDR2 SVGAGI. CDR3 amino acids: CASSVQGGKGNTIYF. In nucleotides, the CDR3 is TGTGCCAGCAGTGTACAGGGGGGTAAAGGAAACACCATATATTTT.

There are a few counts of this clone. The V call is TRBV9, the J call TRBJ1-1, with 10 positions matching TRBD1. Germline loops: CDR1 SGDLS, CDR2 YYNGEE. With 3 bases clipped from V and 0 bases from J, the junction kept 2 bases outside the gene matches. The CDR3 length is 15 residues. The CDR3 region has the DNA TGTGCCAGCAGCGCTGGGACAGGGGTGAACACTGAAGCTTTCTTT. Amino acids: CASSAGTGVNTEAFF.

The chain combines TRBV5-4 with TRBJ2-1, with 9 bases that match TRBD1. The CDR3 has 17 residues. Germline V gene lookup returns CDR1 SGHNT and CDR2 YYREEE (reference sequence). After removal of 5 bases from V and 2 bases from J, the junction contained 11 bases not matched to a gene. The CDR3 loop reads CASSSPGDRVTYNEQFF. CDR3 bases: TGTGCCAGCAGTTCCCCTGGGGACAGGGTCACCTACAATGAGCAGTTCTTC.

This clone was seen only once. V is TRBV19 and J is TRBJ2-7, with TRBD1 identical over 7 bases. The germline V gene encodes CDR1 LNHDA and CDR2 SQIVND (reference sequence). The CDR3 spans 15 residues. J was trimmed by 1 base and V by 3 bases; bases with no gene match: 6. This CDR3 is CASSMGTVSSYEQYF. Written as DNA, the CDR3 is TGTGCCAGTAGTATGGGGACAGTGTCATCCTACGAGCAGTACTTC.

The chain carries TRBV5-6 and TRBJ1-1; TRBD1 is a possible D gene (5 bases). Deletions cut 7 bases from V and 1 base from J, with 20 bases between. Germline CDR1 reads SGHDT; CDR2 reads YYEEEE. This CDR3 comprises 16 residues. The CDR3 protein is CASGSLPGRGNTEAFF. The DNA for the CDR3 is TGTGCCAGCGGCTCTCTGCCAGGGCGTGGGAACACTGAAGCTTTCTTT. Full variable domain (missing parts from reference TRBV5-6 and TRBJ1-1): DAGVTQSPTHLIKTRGQQVTLRCSPKSGHDTVSWYQQALGQGPQFIFQYYEEEERQRGNFPDRFSGHQFPNYSSELNVNALLLGDSALYLCASGSLPGRGNTEAFFGQGTRLTVV.

V gene TRBV19 combines with J gene TRBJ2-4; TRBD1 agrees at 8 bases. This CDR3 has 15 amino acids. CDR1 is LNHDA, CDR2 SQIVND, per germline (reference sequence). Germline trimming cut 5 bases from V and 6 bases from J; bases unmatched to any gene: 9. CDR3 DNA sequence: TGTGCCAGTAGTCTCAGTGGACAGGGAGGAAACATTCAGTACTTC. Encoded protein: CASSLSGQGGNIQYF. Looking up the rest from reference TRBV19 and TRBJ2-4 gives the full variable domain: DGGITQSPKYLFRKEGQNVTLSCEQNLNHDAMYWYRQDPGQGLRLIYYSQIVNDFQKGDIAEGYSVSREKKESFPLTVTSAQKNPTAFYLCASSLSGQGGNIQYFGAGTRLSVL.

The chain joins TRBV6-1 to TRBJ2-7; 7 nucleotides match TRBD1. This CDR3 has 14 amino acids. The germline gives CDR1 MNHNS, CDR2 SASEGT. J was trimmed by 3 bases and V by 6 bases; bases with no gene match: 8. CDR3 bases: TGTGCCAGCAGGAAATCAGGGGGAAGCTACGAGCAGTACTTC. Translated: CASRKSGGSYEQYF.

This clone was detected a few times. The chain recombines TRBV4-2 with TRBJ1-2, with D maybe TRBD1 (6 bases). Germline lookup yields CDR1 LGHNA and CDR2 YNFKEQ. The CDR3 length is 16 residues. The ends were cut back, 4 bases at V and 4 bases at J, with 19 bases in the middle. The CDR3 is CASSPTQGDHAYGYTF. The CDR3 DNA sequence: TGTGCCAGCAGCCCTACACAGGGAGATCACGCCTATGGCTACACCTTC.

The chain couples TRBV7-2 to TRBJ2-5, with D maybe TRBD2 (6 bases). The J call may be in error: the DNA end matches TRBJ2-7 better. CDR1 and CDR2 from the germline V gene are SGHTA and FQGNSA. The CDR3 contains 16 residues. The chain's CDR3 is CASSLGVGGFTYEQYF. The CDR3 DNA follows: TGTGCCAGCAGCTTAGGCGTGGGAGGCTTTACATACGAGCAGTACTTC.